This T cell receptor (beta chain) came from a study of blood T cell repertoires in COVID-19. Study-wide context: Italy, Spain and the United States were the sources of the convalescent and acute COVID-19 samples. From T cells, B-cell-depleted T cells, or PBMCs came the material, which was cDNA or gDNA.

Original processing notes: Reference gene primer amplification gave estimated nucleated cell counts. The assay was immunoSEQ multiplex PCR, and TCRdb's table has in-frame clones only and misses some. For V, J and clone size, that table is used; D and trimming come from the DNA. Here the sample spans 110,000 or so clones, more than 75% being singletons. This CDR3 has 14 amino acids. V gave up 2 bases and J gave up 5 bases, with 13 bases separating them. Germline V gene lookup returns CDR1 SGHKS and CDR2 YYEKEE (reference sequence). The source is a man aged 35 to 55 with acute or convalescent COVID-19. Material: peripheral blood. The chain joins TRBV5-5 to TRBJ1-1; D is undetermined. CDR3 nucleotides: TGTGCCAGCAGCTTCCGGTCTGAAGAGACTGAAGCTTTCTTT. It specifies CASSFRSEETEAFF.